These 30 T cell receptor beta chains came from one sample sequenced in a study of T cell changes during pregnancy in multiple sclerosis. Assay: immunoSEQ multiplex PCR; the TCRdb copy retains only in-frame clones and omits some. The table shows about 48,000 clones, with approximately 85% occurring only once. Sequenced material: CD4+ T cells from peripheral blood mononuclear cells, taken in the second trimester of pregnancy. These receptors were obtained from a female donor with multiple sclerosis, enrolled in a pregnancy study.

This clone has just a few counts. This chain joins TRBV10-3 and TRBJ2-4, with a possible D match to TRBD1 (7 bases). CDR3 length: 16 residues. Trimming took 0 bases from V and 6 from J, leaving 15 bases between them. Germline CDR1 is ENHRY and CDR2 is SYGVKD. CDR3 residues: CAISESSGGQSNIQYF. In DNA form, the CDR3 reads TGTGCCATCAGTGAGTCGTCCGGGGGACAGTCAAACATTCAGTACTTC.

The chain links TRBV10-3 to TRBJ2-2; 11 bases map to TRBD2. The CDR3 is made up of 16 amino acids. Trimming took 6 bases from V and 4 from J; bases not matched to a gene: 7. Per the germline V gene, CDR1 is ENHRY and CDR2 is SYGVKD. The CDR3 bases are TGTGCCATCAGCCCCGGGGGACTAGCGGCCACCGGGGAGCTGTTTTTT. Amino acid sequence: CAISPGGLAATGELFF.

The V gene is TRBV5-4, the J gene TRBJ2-1; 8 bases align to TRBD1. The length of the CDR3 is 15 residues. The V gene end was trimmed by 4 bases and the J gene end by 1 base; junction bases not matched to a gene: 4. Germline assignment: CDR1 SGHNT and CDR2 YYREEE (reference sequence). The CDR3: CASSQGAGSYNEQFF. Here the CDR3 DNA reads TGTGCCAGCAGCCAGGGGGCAGGGTCCTACAATGAGCAGTTCTTC.

J is TRBJ1-1 and V is TRBV7-9, with D uncertain. The CDR3 is made up of 14 amino acids. Between the trimmed V and J ends, which lost 5 bases and 1 base, there was a span of 11 bases. Per the germline V gene, CDR1 is SEHNR and CDR2 is FQNEAQ (reference sequence). This chain's CDR3 is CASSPSSENTEAFF. CDR3 coding DNA: TGTGCCAGCAGCCCTAGTTCGGAGAACACTGAAGCTTTCTTT.

The chain recombines TRBV5-1 with TRBJ2-2, with a tentative D call TRBD1 (5 bases). The V gene's germline CDR1 is SGHRS and CDR2 YFSETQ. The CDR3 contains 16 residues. With 0 bases removed from V and 0 bases from J, the gap between germline ends came to 9 bases. The CDR3 region is CASSLVGRANTGELFF. CDR3 bases: TGCGCCAGCAGCTTGGTTGGCAGGGCGAACACCGGGGAGCTGTTTTTT. Combining the CDR3 with reference TRBV5-1 and TRBJ2-2 gives the whole variable domain KAGVTQTPRYLIKTRGQQVTLSCSPISGHRSVSWYQQTPGQGLQFLFEYFSETQRNKGNFPGRFSGRQFSNSRSEMNVSTLELGDSALYLCASSLVGRANTGELFFGEGSRLTVL.

By its share, this clone is medium-sized. This sequence joins TRBV5-5 and TRBJ1-2, with 8 nucleotides matching TRBD1. The trim removed 6 bases at V and 8 bases at J, leaving 9 bases unmatched. Germline loops: CDR1 SGHKS, CDR2 YYEKEE (reference sequence). CDR3 length equals 13 residues. CDR3 sequence: CASTPGTGLGYTF. CDR3 in DNA: TGTGCCAGCACCCCCGGGACAGGCCTCGGCTACACCTTC.

A single count supports this clone. This sequence joins TRBV5-5 and TRBJ2-7; TRBD2 might be the D (5 bases). Germline V gene data show CDR1 as SGHKS and CDR2 as YYEKEE (reference sequence). The ends were cut back, 2 bases at V and 3 bases at J, with 15 bases in the middle. The CDR3 is 15 amino acids. The CDR3 spells CASSFEIYEGYEQYF. The CDR3 coding sequence is TGTGCCAGCAGCTTTGAAATTTACGAGGGCTACGAGCAGTACTTC.

The chain joins TRBV2 to TRBJ2-5, with D unclear. The CDR3 extends over 15 amino acids. V lost 0 bases and J lost 5, with 13 bases in between. Germline-derived CDR1 and CDR2 are SNHLY and FYNNEI. The CDR3 reads CASSEALTHLETQYF. CDR3 in DNA: TGTGCCAGCAGTGAAGCGCTGACTCATTTGGAGACCCAGTACTTC.

This clone was counted a few times. This chain connects TRBV13 to TRBJ1-3, with 12 bases lining up with TRBD1. The length of the CDR3 is 18 residues. Trimming removed 0 bases from V and 4 bases from J; junction bases left unmatched: 7. Germline CDR1 PRHDT, CDR2 FYEKMQ (reference sequence). CDR3 residues: CASSLGLGQGAWGNTIYF. The CDR3 DNA reads as TGTGCCAGCAGCTTAGGCCTGGGACAGGGGGCGTGGGGAAACACCATATATTTT. Full variable domain (missing parts from reference TRBV13 and TRBJ1-3): AAGVIQSPRHLIKEKRETATLKCYPIPRHDTVYWYQQGPGQDPQFLISFYEKMQSDKGSIPDRFSAQQFSDYHSELNMSSLELGDSALYFCASSLGLGQGAWGNTIYFGEGSWLTVV.

The rearrangement uses TRBV15 and TRBJ2-3, with a possible D match to TRBD2 (6 bases). CDR1 and CDR2 (germline): LNHNV, YYDKDF (reference sequence). Between the trimmed V and J ends, which lost 5 bases and 5 bases, there was a span of 11 bases. This CDR3 spans 13 amino acids. CDR3 in DNA: TGTGCCACCAGCCCTCTAGCGCAAGATACGCAGTATTTT. Encoded protein: CATSPLAQDTQYF.

This clone was recorded only once. The chain combines TRBV9 with TRBJ1-1; maybe TRBD1 (5 bases). The CDR3 is 16 amino acids. In germline, CDR1 is SGDLS, CDR2 YYNGEE. The V gene lost 0 bases and the J gene lost 3 bases, with 15 bases spanning the gap. CDR3 DNA sequence: TGTGCCAGCAGCGTAGGAGGAAGGGGTCGGGACACTGAAGCTTTCTTT. Its protein product is CASSVGGRGRDTEAFF.

The chain carries TRBV27 and TRBJ2-5; D is perhaps TRBD1 (5 bases). The CDR3 contains 14 residues. Trimming pared 0 bases from V and 4 bases from J, leaving 9 bases between. The germline gives CDR1 MNHEY, CDR2 SMNVEV (reference sequence). CDR3 bases: TGTGCCAGCAGTTTATCAGACAGAGTAGAGACCCAGTACTTC. Amino acids: CASSLSDRVETQYF.

The rearrangement uses TRBV11-2 and TRBJ2-5; 8 bases match TRBD1. Germline lookup yields CDR1 SGHAT and CDR2 FQNNGV. This CDR3 has 17 amino acids. V lost 5 bases, J lost 1 base, and 12 bases stayed unmatched. DNA for the CDR3: TGTGCCAGCAGCCGGGTATGGCACAGGGGGACCCAAGAGACCCAGTACTTC. It translates to CASSRVWHRGTQETQYF.

This chain links TRBV5-1 with TRBJ2-3, with D possibly matching TRBD2 (5 bases). The germline gives CDR1 SGHRS, CDR2 YFSETQ. CDR3 length: 15 residues. V lost 4 bases, J lost 2 bases, and 14 bases lay in between. The CDR3 spells CASSGSGAITDTQYF. The CDR3 DNA is TGCGCCAGCAGCGGAAGCGGAGCAATCACAGATACGCAGTATTTT.

The V call is TRBV5-1, the J call TRBJ2-5; D may be TRBD1 (6 bases). The CDR3 runs to 15 residues. V lost 0 bases and J 1 base, leaving 10 bases between the germline ends. Germline values: CDR1 SGHRS, CDR2 YFSETQ. The CDR3 DNA reads TGCGCCAGCAGCTTGGATGGACAGCCCCAAGAGACCCAGTACTTC. Protein sequence: CASSLDGQPQETQYF.

This chain joins TRBV19 and TRBJ2-4; 9 bases are a match to TRBD2. CDR1 is LNHDA and CDR2 is SQIVND in the germline V gene (reference sequence). With V trimmed by 5 bases and J by 6 bases, 2 bases remained unmatched. This CDR3 comprises 13 residues. CDR3 bases: TGTGCCAGTAGTCAGGGACTAGCAAACATTCAGTACTTC. It yields the protein CASSQGLANIQYF.

The chain joins TRBV7-9 to TRBJ2-5; 8 bases match TRBD2. Germline-derived CDR1 and CDR2 are SEHNR and FQNEAQ (reference sequence). J was trimmed by 4 bases and V by 1 base; bases with no gene match: 2. This CDR3 is built from 14 residues. The chain's CDR3 is CASSLGAGGETQYF. For the CDR3, the DNA is TGTGCCAGCAGCTTAGGGGCGGGAGGAGAGACCCAGTACTTC.

The chain employs TRBV9 and TRBJ2-7, with TRBD2 matching over 14 bases. The CDR3 is 19 residues long. The V segment lost 0 bases and the J segment 5 bases; nucleotides outside the gene matches: 13. Germline V CDR1 and CDR2: SGDLS, YYNGEE. The CDR3 region is CASSVGRLAGGPGRNEQYF. The CDR3 DNA reads TGTGCCAGCAGCGTAGGGCGACTAGCGGGAGGGCCGGGCAGGAACGAGCAGTACTTC.

V is TRBV19 and J is TRBJ2-7, with D possibly being TRBD2 (6 bases). Per the germline V gene, CDR1 is LNHDA and CDR2 is SQIVND (reference sequence). Trimming pared 5 bases from V and 3 bases from J, leaving 14 bases between. The CDR3 sequence is 14 residues long. The CDR3 here is CASSPEGSYYEQYF. CDR3 nucleotide sequence: TGTGCCAGTAGTCCGGAGGGATCCTACTACGAGCAGTACTTC.

The rearrangement uses TRBV5-1 and TRBJ2-1; D may be TRBD1 (6 bases). CDR3 length equals 14 residues. Germline V lookup: CDR1 SGHRS, CDR2 YFSETQ. The germline V and J ends were trimmed by 3 bases and 5 bases, with 12 bases remaining between them. DNA for the CDR3: TGCGCCAGCAGCTGGGGGACACCTGACAATGAGCAGTTCTTC. Residues: CASSWGTPDNEQFF.

The rearrangement joins TRBV6-5 to TRBJ1-3, with D maybe TRBD1 (5 bases). Trimming stripped 6 bases from V and 0 bases from J, with 12 bases between. The CDR3 is made up of 15 amino acids. Germline V CDR1 and CDR2: MNHEY, SVGAGI. For the CDR3, the DNA is TGTGCCAGCAGCCGGACACTGAGCTCTGGAAACACCATATATTTT. Protein product: CASSRTLSSGNTIYF.

The genes are TRBV5-1 and TRBJ2-5; D is possibly TRBD1 (5 bases). CDR1 and CDR2 (germline): SGHRS, YFSETQ. This CDR3 is built from 13 residues. V was cut by 4 bases and J by 1 base, with 8 bases left in between. The CDR3 spells CASSPDTQETQYF. CDR3 DNA sequence: TGCGCCAGCAGCCCGGACACCCAAGAGACCCAGTACTTC.

The genes are TRBV2 and TRBJ2-3; 10 nucleotides agree with TRBD2. With V trimmed by 6 bases and J by 3 bases, 9 bases remained unmatched. Germline loops: CDR1 SNHLY, CDR2 FYNNEI. This CDR3 contains 16 residues. The CDR3 sequence is CASRIPSGSGTDTQYF. DNA of the CDR3: TGTGCCAGCAGGATCCCTAGCGGGAGTGGGACAGATACGCAGTATTTT.

The chain has TRBV5-1 and TRBJ1-2; possibly TRBD1 for D (6 bases). V lost 4 bases and J lost 3, with 13 bases in between. CDR1 and CDR2 (germline): SGHRS, YFSETQ. CDR3 length: 14 amino acids. The CDR3 loop is CASSHGQPDYGYTF. CDR3 bases: TGCGCCAGCAGCCACGGACAGCCCGACTATGGCTACACCTTC. Looking up the rest from reference TRBV5-1 and TRBJ1-2 gives the full variable domain: KAGVTQTPRYLIKTRGQQVTLSCSPISGHRSVSWYQQTPGQGLQFLFEYFSETQRNKGNFPGRFSGRQFSNSRSEMNVSTLELGDSALYLCASSHGQPDYGYTFGSGTRLTVV.

The chain uses TRBV5-1 and TRBJ1-2, with TRBD1 matching 8 bases. This CDR3 has 15 amino acids. The germline V gene has CDR1 SGHRS and CDR2 YFSETQ. Germline trimming cut 4 bases from V and 4 bases from J; bases unmatched to any gene: 9. For the CDR3, the DNA is TGCGCCAGCAGCCTCCGGGACAGGTCCCCCTATGGCTACACCTTC. Its translation is CASSLRDRSPYGYTF.

The rearrangement uses TRBV28 and TRBJ2-7; 9 bases fit TRBD1. With 4 bases clipped from V and 5 bases from J, the junction kept 12 bases outside the gene matches. CDR1 is MDHEN and CDR2 is SYDVKM in the germline V gene. The CDR3 runs to 16 residues. CDR3 residues: CASSSTGGEGVDEQYF. In DNA, the CDR3 is TGTGCCAGCAGTTCGACAGGGGGTGAGGGTGTCGACGAGCAGTACTTC.

The CDR3 sequence is CAILRDRDTGELFF. The CDR3 DNA sequence: TGTGCCATTCTCCGGGACAGGGACACCGGGGAGCTGTTTTTT. The chain employs TRBV10-3 and TRBJ2-2, with 9 nucleotides matching TRBD1. In germline, CDR1 is ENHRY, CDR2 SYGVKD. With 9 bases clipped from V and 3 bases from J, the junction kept 5 bases outside the gene matches. The length of the CDR3 is 14 residues.

The chain couples TRBV7-9 to TRBJ2-3; TRBD2 agrees at 14 bases. CDR3 length: 17 amino acids. Germline V lookup: CDR1 SEHNR, CDR2 FQNEAQ (reference sequence). Trimming cost V 4 bases and J 4 bases; bases outside gene matches: 7. The DNA for the CDR3 is TGTGCCAGCAGCTCCGGGACTAGCGGGAGAAGGGCAGATACGCAGTATTTT. It is translated as CASSSGTSGRRADTQYF.

The CDR3 region has the DNA TGTGCCAGCAGCTTAGGGCTGGGGGGAGATACGCAGTATTTT. Translation: CASSLGLGGDTQYF. The genes are TRBV7-9 and TRBJ2-3, with D perhaps matching TRBD2 (6 bases). Trimming pared 1 base from V and 5 bases from J, leaving 10 bases between. This CDR3 is built from 14 residues. Germline V gives CDR1 SEHNR, CDR2 FQNEAQ (reference sequence). Supplemented by reference TRBV7-9 and TRBJ2-3, the full variable domain reads DTGVSQNPRHKITKRGQNVTFRCDPISEHNRLYWYRQTLGQGPEFLTYFQNEAQLEKSRLLSDRFSAERPKGSFSTLEIQRTEQGDSAMYLCASSLGLGGDTQYFGPGTRLTVL.

The V and J genes are TRBV5-1 and TRBJ2-3; 7 bases are shared with TRBD1. J gave up 2 bases and V 4 bases, and 7 bases lay outside the gene matches. The CDR3 extends over 15 amino acids. Looked up from germline, CDR1 is SGHRS and CDR2 is YFSETQ. DNA of the CDR3: TGCGCCAGCAGCCGCCGGACAGGATCCACAGATACGCAGTATTTT. It translates to CASSRRTGSTDTQYF.